This section outlines one TCR beta chain sequence together with its context. The antigen remains undetermined. The data were obtained in a study of PD-1 blockade in classical Hodgkin lymphoma. General observations from the study: It was reported that newly diagnosed patients had less baseline TCR diversity than healthy donors. A significant rise in TCR diversity by C4D1 was seen for CD4+ but not CD8+ cells. When nivolumab was started under 1 year after ASCT, patients were excluded.

Each patient experienced a relapse that followed autologous stem cell transplantation, and brentuximab vedotin exposure varied. The data were produced by immunoSEQ multiplex PCR, yet TCRdb's version contains in-frame clones alone and is incomplete. Counted here are more than 35,000 clones, around 80% occurring once; the ten biggest clones make up around 17%. The sequence was obtained from a human donor with classical Hodgkin lymphoma. The material sequenced was peripheral blood mononuclear cells (PBMCs), taken before the second cycle of nivolumab.

The chain's CDR3 is CASRSWRGTLGNEQFF. In DNA, the CDR3 is TGCGCCAGCCGCTCATGGAGGGGAACCCTAGGGAATGAGCAGTTCTTC. The chain recombines TRBV10-2 with TRBJ2-1; TRBD2 is a possible D gene (6 bases). The CDR3 has 16 residues. CDR1 and CDR2 from the germline V gene are WSHSY and SAAADI. V lost 8 bases, J lost 7 bases, and 24 bases lay in between.